This T cell receptor beta chain is drawn from a study of cytomegalovirus exposure and HLA in healthy donors. General study findings and limits: High specificity and sensitivity for cytomegalovirus status were reported for the classifier. The study labeled 164 TCR beta chains cytomegalovirus-associated.

This clone was found a few times. What it binds is not known. This CDR3 is 13 amino acids long. CDR1 is LGHNA and CDR2 is YSLEER in the germline V gene. V was pared by 5 bases and J by 5 bases, with 13 bases between. Repertoires were generated with immunoSEQ multiplex PCR, while TCRdb's copy carries only in-frame clones and drops some. The repertoire has 70,000 to 75,000 clones, 94% of them found once; the top ten carry roughly 2%. This TCR was recovered from a woman aged 18-29 years in good health and CMV-seropositive. Sequenced: PBMCs. The V and J genes are TRBV4-3 and TRBJ2-7; D possibly corresponds to TRBD1 (6 bases). Here the CDR3 reads CASSGVQGHEQYF. The CDR3 DNA reads TGCGCCAGCAGCGGGGTACAGGGCCACGAGCAGTACTTC.